These T cell receptor beta chains were read from a single sample in a study of T cell repertoires in cytomegalovirus infection. TCRdb reprocessed the reads via MiXCR and lists one record per CDR3 protein. The sample contains around 800,000 distinct CDR3 sequences, less than 35% of which appear only once. No antigen is known for these receptors. Specimen: cultured CD8+ T cells from PBMCs, collected from culture after CMV antigen stimulation. The receptors shown here come from a human donor in good health (CMV status not recorded). Some clones in this sample may be carry-over from other donors' samples. Each CDR3 is given with its conserved first and last residue. D genes are given only for firm matches. Where a row states a size, it is once, few, many or the class of an expanded clone; other rows omit it.

d_call: TRBD1
j_call: TRBJ2-2
clone_size: NA
v_call: TRBV6-1
cdr3_aa: CASSDRTGGPGELFF
cdr3_nt: TGTGCCAGCAGTGATCGGACAGGGGGTCCCGGGGAGCTGTTTTTT

d_call: NA
j_call: TRBJ1-6
clone_size: many
v_call: TRBV7-8
cdr3_aa: CASSTHLQDYNSPLHF
cdr3_nt: TGTGCCAGCAGCACACACCTCCAGGACTATAATTCACCCCTCCACTTT

d_call: NA
j_call: TRBJ2-3
clone_size: NA
v_call: TRBV19
cdr3_aa: CASKDDFTDTQYF
cdr3_nt: TGTGCCAGTAAGGATGACTTCACAGATACGCAGTATTTT

d_call: NA
j_call: TRBJ2-1
clone_size: few
v_call: TRBV7-9
cdr3_aa: CASIPDPSEGNEQFF
cdr3_nt: TGTGCCAGCATCCCGGACCCCTCGGAGGGCAATGAGCAGTTCTTC

d_call: NA
j_call: TRBJ1-1
clone_size: NA
v_call: TRBV28
cdr3_aa: CASSSYPLRDTEAFF
cdr3_nt: TGTGCCAGCAGTTCCTACCCTCTGAGGGACACTGAAGCTTTCTTT

d_call: NA
j_call: TRBJ2-2
clone_size: NA
v_call: TRBV20-1
cdr3_aa: CSADGTAYTGELFF
cdr3_nt: TGCAGTGCTGACGGGACTGCCTACACCGGGGAGCTGTTTTTT

d_call: NA
j_call: TRBJ1-2
clone_size: NA
v_call: TRBV7-9
cdr3_aa: CASSGGDTGTYGYTF
cdr3_nt: TGTGCCAGCAGCGGGGGGGACACGGGGACCTATGGCTACACCTTC

d_call: NA
j_call: TRBJ2-2
clone_size: NA
v_call: TRBV7-9
cdr3_aa: CASAEGVTGELFF
cdr3_nt: TGTGCCAGCGCCGAGGGGGTCACCGGGGAGCTGTTTTTT

d_call: NA
j_call: TRBJ1-1
clone_size: NA
v_call: TRBV28
cdr3_aa: CASSFGIGGTEAFF
cdr3_nt: TGTGCCAGCAGTTTTGGAATCGGGGGCACTGAAGCTTTCTTT

d_call: NA
j_call: TRBJ1-6
clone_size: few
v_call: TRBV6-4
cdr3_aa: CASSAQPTELGLGNSPLHF
cdr3_nt: TGTGCCAGCAGTGCCCAGCCCACGGAGCTGGGTCTGGGTAATTCACCCCTCCACTTT

d_call: TRBD2
j_call: TRBJ2-7
clone_size: NA
v_call: TRBV7-9
cdr3_aa: CASSPGLDPYEQYF
cdr3_nt: TGTGCCAGCAGCCCAGGACTAGATCCCTACGAGCAGTACTTC

d_call: TRBD1
j_call: TRBJ1-1
clone_size: few
v_call: TRBV9
cdr3_aa: CASSPGTGLPEAFF
cdr3_nt: TGTGCCAGCAGCCCCGGGACAGGGCTCCCTGAAGCTTTCTTT

d_call: TRBD1
j_call: TRBJ1-1
clone_size: few
v_call: TRBV12-3/TRBV12-4
cdr3_aa: CASSTGGLNTEAFF
cdr3_nt: TGTGCCAGTAGTACAGGGGGCTTGAACACTGAAGCTTTCTTT

d_call: TRBD1
j_call: TRBJ2-1
clone_size: few
v_call: TRBV7-6
cdr3_aa: CASSLETGAYNEQFF
cdr3_nt: TGTGCCAGCAGCTTAGAAACAGGGGCCTACAATGAGCAGTTCTTC

d_call: NA
j_call: TRBJ2-3
clone_size: few
v_call: TRBV7-6
cdr3_aa: CASSVGGGILPQYF
cdr3_nt: TGTGCCAGCAGCGTGGGGGGTGGAATACTTCCGCAGTATTTT

d_call: NA
j_call: TRBJ1-5
clone_size: few
v_call: TRBV7-9
cdr3_aa: CASRPPRLPQHF
cdr3_nt: TGTGCCAGCAGGCCCCCAAGATTGCCCCAGCATTTT

d_call: TRBD1
j_call: TRBJ1-4
clone_size: few
v_call: TRBV7-9
cdr3_aa: CASSTSRDREPNEKLFF
cdr3_nt: TGTGCCAGCAGCACGTCCCGGGACAGGGAACCTAATGAAAAACTGTTTTTT

d_call: NA
j_call: TRBJ2-7
clone_size: NA
v_call: TRBV7-6
cdr3_aa: CASSLAEGRAYEQYF
cdr3_nt: TGTGCCAGCAGCCTCGCGGAGGGGCGCGCGTACGAGCAGTACTTC

d_call: NA
j_call: TRBJ1-4
clone_size: few
v_call: TRBV7-9
cdr3_aa: CASSLPGTANEKLFF
cdr3_nt: TGTGCCAGCAGCTTACCCGGGACGGCAAATGAAAAACTGTTTTTT

d_call: NA
j_call: TRBJ1-1
clone_size: NA
v_call: TRBV3-1
cdr3_aa: CASSSPWGTTEAFF
cdr3_nt: TGTGCCAGCAGCAGCCCGTGGGGGACCACTGAAGCTTTCTTT

d_call: NA
j_call: TRBJ1-1
clone_size: few
v_call: TRBV7-9
cdr3_aa: CASSLDPDRYKNTEAFF
cdr3_nt: TGTGCCAGCAGCTTAGATCCGGACAGATACAAGAACACTGAAGCTTTCTTT

d_call: NA
j_call: TRBJ2-2
clone_size: few
v_call: TRBV6-2/TRBV6-3
cdr3_aa: CASRGTPRHTGELFF
cdr3_nt: TGTGCCAGCAGGGGGACACCAAGGCACACCGGGGAGCTGTTTTTT

d_call: TRBD1
j_call: TRBJ2-5
clone_size: NA
v_call: TRBV24-1
cdr3_aa: CATSDPGQGVQETQYF
cdr3_nt: TGTGCCACCAGTGATCCGGGACAGGGAGTCCAAGAGACCCAGTACTTC

d_call: NA
j_call: TRBJ1-1
clone_size: NA
v_call: TRBV18
cdr3_aa: CASSPLRQVTLNTEAFF
cdr3_nt: TGTGCCAGCTCACCACTACGCCAGGTAACTTTGAACACTGAAGCTTTCTTT

d_call: NA
j_call: TRBJ1-5
clone_size: NA
v_call: TRBV24-1
cdr3_aa: CATSDLDSHELHF
cdr3_nt: TGTGCCACCAGTGACTTGGACAGTCACGAACTGCATTTT

d_call: NA
j_call: TRBJ1-2
clone_size: few
v_call: TRBV4-3
cdr3_aa: CASSLPAANYGYTF
cdr3_nt: TGCGCCAGCAGCCTCCCGGCAGCTAACTATGGCTACACCTTC

d_call: TRBD2
j_call: TRBJ2-5
clone_size: NA
v_call: TRBV19
cdr3_aa: CASSPSGGGSQETQYF
cdr3_nt: TGTGCCAGTAGTCCCTCGGGCGGGGGGTCCCAAGAGACCCAGTACTTC

d_call: NA
j_call: TRBJ2-7
clone_size: NA
v_call: TRBV7-2
cdr3_aa: CASSLGRGGPYEQYF
cdr3_nt: TGTGCCAGCAGCTTAGGCCGCGGGGGCCCCTACGAGCAGTACTTC

d_call: NA
j_call: TRBJ2-5
clone_size: NA
v_call: TRBV6-1
cdr3_aa: CASSEDSGSQETQYF
cdr3_nt: TGTGCCAGCAGTGAAGACTCAGGGTCCCAAGAGACCCAGTACTTC

d_call: TRBD2
j_call: TRBJ2-1
clone_size: NA
v_call: TRBV2
cdr3_aa: CASSVPQAGAANEQFF
cdr3_nt: TGTGCCAGCAGTGTCCCACAAGCGGGGGCCGCCAATGAGCAGTTCTTC

d_call: NA
j_call: TRBJ1-5
clone_size: many
v_call: TRBV7-6
cdr3_aa: CASSLTGDQPQHF
cdr3_nt: TGTGCCAGCAGCTTAACAGGAGATCAGCCCCAGCATTTT

d_call: NA
j_call: TRBJ1-4
clone_size: many
v_call: TRBV7-9
cdr3_aa: CASSLTAGREKLFF
cdr3_nt: TGTGCCAGCAGCTTAACGGCAGGGAGAGAAAAACTGTTTTTT

d_call: NA
j_call: TRBJ2-1
clone_size: NA
v_call: TRBV4-1
cdr3_aa: CASSQGTEIYNEQFF
cdr3_nt: TGCGCCAGCAGCCAAGGGACAGAGATTTACAATGAGCAGTTCTTC

d_call: TRBD2
j_call: TRBJ2-5
clone_size: NA
v_call: TRBV9
cdr3_aa: CASSVNPAGDQETQYF
cdr3_nt: TGTGCCAGCAGCGTAAATCCAGCGGGGGACCAAGAGACCCAGTACTTC

d_call: NA
j_call: TRBJ2-7
clone_size: NA
v_call: TRBV9
cdr3_aa: CASSVEGAGEQYF
cdr3_nt: TGTGCCAGCAGCGTGGAAGGGGCGGGAGAGCAGTACTTC

d_call: NA
j_call: TRBJ2-7
clone_size: few
v_call: TRBV7-9
cdr3_aa: CASSSVYFLSYEQYF
cdr3_nt: TGTGCCAGCAGCTCCGTATATTTCCTGTCCTACGAGCAGTACTTC

d_call: NA
j_call: TRBJ1-1
clone_size: few
v_call: TRBV29-1
cdr3_aa: CSVEGRRGGRTEAFF
cdr3_nt: TGCAGCGTTGAAGGTCGGAGGGGGGGACGCACTGAAGCTTTCTTT

d_call: NA
j_call: TRBJ2-1
clone_size: NA
v_call: TRBV19
cdr3_aa: CASSIGRGPGNEQFF
cdr3_nt: TGTGCCAGTAGTATCGGGCGGGGGCCGGGAAATGAGCAGTTCTTC

d_call: NA
j_call: TRBJ2-7
clone_size: NA
v_call: TRBV12-3/TRBV12-4
cdr3_aa: CASSFQGEVLYEQYF
cdr3_nt: TGTGCCAGCAGTTTCCAGGGGGAGGTTTTATACGAGCAGTACTTC

d_call: NA
j_call: TRBJ2-1
clone_size: many
v_call: TRBV7-9
cdr3_aa: CASSFPLGPDTSNEQFF
cdr3_nt: TGTGCCAGCAGCTTTCCATTGGGACCGGATACGTCTAATGAGCAGTTCTTC

d_call: NA
j_call: TRBJ1-4
clone_size: few
v_call: TRBV6-5
cdr3_aa: CASTLGPNEKLFF
cdr3_nt: TGTGCCAGCACCCTGGGACCCAATGAAAAACTGTTTTTT